This T cell receptor beta chain was captured by sequencing in a study of spatial heterogeneity in lung cancer. For this clonotype: The antigen remains unidentified.

Trimming removed 1 base from V and 2 bases from J, with 9 bases in between. The CDR3 consists of 14 residues. CDR1 SEHNR and CDR2 FQNEAQ come from the germline V gene (reference sequence). TCRdb re-analysed the 5' RACE reads in MiXCR, keeping a single row per CDR3 protein. This sample carries about 100,000 distinct CDR3 sequences, about 4.4% of them seen once, and the ten largest clones take approximately 22%. Points from the study as a whole: Mutation tallies in tumors tracked expanded intratumoral alpha and beta TCR counts.

Time point reported: sample taken at primary tumor resection. The chain combines TRBV7-9 with TRBJ2-7, with no clear D. The receptor was derived from a male donor with early-stage non-small cell lung cancer. Sequencing used lung tumor tissue, obtained at surgery. The CDR3 coding sequence is TGTGCCAGCAGCTTAGACAGCCTAACCTACGAGCAGTACTTC. Encoded protein: CASSLDSLTYEQYF. The full variable domain, rest sourced from reference TRBV7-9 and TRBJ2-7, is DTGVSQNPRHKITKRGQNVTFRCDPISEHNRLYWYRQTLGQGPEFLTYFQNEAQLEKSRLLSDRFSAERPKGSFSTLEIQRTEQGDSAMYLCASSLDSLTYEQYFGPGTRLTVT.